Shown below are 8 T cell receptor beta chains from a single sample sequenced in a study of cytomegalovirus exposure and HLA in healthy donors. Primers for the PCR totalled 60 Vbeta and 13 Jbeta. Some clones are missing from TCRdb's copy, which holds only in-frame ones; the method was immunoSEQ multiplex PCR. The table shows about 96,000 clones, with 65% to 80% occurring only once. The material sequenced was PBMCs. Receptors were obtained from a female donor in good health and CMV-seropositive.

This sequence joins TRBV4-3 and TRBJ2-1; 8 nucleotides line up with TRBD2. This CDR3 region has 16 residues. The germline V gene has CDR1 LGHNA and CDR2 YSLEER. J lost 4 bases, V lost 4 bases, and 9 bases had no gene match. This CDR3 is CASSRGLSGDYNEQFF. The CDR3 coding sequence is TGCGCCAGCAGCCGCGGTCTTAGCGGGGATTACAATGAGCAGTTCTTC.

The chain carries TRBV28 and TRBJ1-2, with D maybe TRBD1 (5 bases). The V end was cut by 5 bases, the J end by 6 bases, with 10 bases between. CDR3 length: 12 residues. Germline V CDR1 and CDR2: MDHEN, SYDVKM. The CDR3 DNA reads TGTGCCAGCAGTATTCTGGGGCATGGCTACACCTTC. Translation: CASSILGHGYTF.

This clone was seen a handful of times. This chain uses TRBV29-1 with TRBJ1-1; perhaps TRBD1 as D (5 bases). The V gene lost 4 bases and the J gene lost 7 bases, with 16 bases spanning the gap. This CDR3 has 13 amino acids. Germline V gene lookup returns CDR1 SQVTM and CDR2 ANQGSEA. The CDR3 DNA is TGCAGCGTTGTGGTCGTCCAGGGAGGTGAAGCTTTCTTT. Translated, it gives CSVVVVQGGEAFF.

V and J are TRBV4-2 and TRBJ1-4; 11 bases line up with TRBD1. CDR1 is LGHNA and CDR2 is YNFKEQ in the germline V gene. The CDR3 consists of 16 residues. With V trimmed by 4 bases and J by 7 bases, 8 bases remained unmatched. CDR3 nucleotides: TGTGCCAGCAGCCCGCGAGGGGGGACAGGGGGTGAAAAACTGTTTTTT. Translating it yields CASSPRGGTGGEKLFF.

The chain carries TRBV15 and TRBJ2-5; D remains ambiguous. With 0 bases removed from V and 10 bases from J, the gap between germline ends came to 9 bases. The CDR3 spans 12 residues. Germline lookup yields CDR1 LNHNV and CDR2 YYDKDF (reference sequence). The CDR3 region has the DNA TGTGCCACCAGCAGAGATAATTCACTCCAGTACTTC. Translated, it gives CATSRDNSLQYF.

This clone is a singleton in its sample. The DNA of the CDR3 is TGTGCCAGCAGCCGACAGGGGGGGAATGGCTACACCTTC. Amino acids: CASSRQGGNGYTF. This chain links TRBV4-2 with TRBJ1-2, with 9 bases that match TRBD1. J was trimmed by 6 bases and V by 4 bases; bases with no gene match: 3. From germline, CDR1 is LGHNA and CDR2 YNFKEQ. The CDR3 is 13 amino acids.

J is TRBJ1-6 and V is TRBV28; D remains ambiguous. This CDR3 has 15 amino acids. Germline loops: CDR1 MDHEN, CDR2 SYDVKM. V was cut by 10 bases and J by 0 bases, with 13 bases left in between. The CDR3, as DNA: TGTGCCACCGCCCTACACAGCTCCTATAATTCACCCCTCCACTTT. Translated: CATALHSSYNSPLHF.

The chain has TRBV5-1 and TRBJ2-5; no clear D. The CDR3 sequence is 11 residues long. CDR1 and CDR2 (germline): SGHRS, YFSETQ. Trimming removed 2 bases at V and 5 bases at J, with 4 bases between. CDR3 DNA: TGCGCCAGCAGCTTCGGGGAGACCCAGTACTTC. It encodes CASSFGETQYF.